This T cell receptor beta chain was found in a study of radiotherapy plus CTLA-4 blockade in lung cancer. The length of the CDR3 is 14 residues. Germline CDR1 and CDR2: SGHTA and FQGNSA. The J segment lost 4 bases and the V segment lost 5 bases, leaving 7 bases of the junction unmatched. Assay: immunoSEQ multiplex PCR; the TCRdb copy retains only in-frame clones and omits some. The top ten clones hold around 2.5% of a sample with under 65,000 clones, around 79% of them seen once. The genes are TRBV7-2 and TRBJ2-5, with 7 bases identical to TRBD2. The specimen was peripheral blood, collected from a patient treated with radiotherapy plus ipilimumab. The TCR comes from a human donor with non-small cell lung cancer whose response to radiotherapy plus ipilimumab could not be evaluated. CDR3 region: CASSTPTSPETQYF. The DNA for the CDR3 is TGTGCCAGCAGCACCCCGACTAGCCCAGAGACCCAGTACTTC.